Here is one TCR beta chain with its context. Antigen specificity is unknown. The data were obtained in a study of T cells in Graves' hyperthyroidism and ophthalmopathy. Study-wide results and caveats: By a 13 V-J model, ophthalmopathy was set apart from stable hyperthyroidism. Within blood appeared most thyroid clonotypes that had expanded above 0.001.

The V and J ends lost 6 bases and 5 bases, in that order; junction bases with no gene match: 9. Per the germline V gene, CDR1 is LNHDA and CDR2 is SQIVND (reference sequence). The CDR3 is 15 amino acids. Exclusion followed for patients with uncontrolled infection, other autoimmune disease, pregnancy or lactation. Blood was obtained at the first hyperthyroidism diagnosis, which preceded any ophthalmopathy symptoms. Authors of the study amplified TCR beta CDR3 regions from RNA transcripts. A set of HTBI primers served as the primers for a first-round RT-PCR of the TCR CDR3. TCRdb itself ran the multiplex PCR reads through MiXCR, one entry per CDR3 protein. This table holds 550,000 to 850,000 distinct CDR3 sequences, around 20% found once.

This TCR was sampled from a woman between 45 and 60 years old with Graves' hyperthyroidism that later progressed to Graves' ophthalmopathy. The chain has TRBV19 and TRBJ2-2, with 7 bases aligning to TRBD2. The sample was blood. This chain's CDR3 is CASRGGGSATGELFF. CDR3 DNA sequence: TGTGCCAGTAGGGGGGGGGGGTCCGCGACCGGGGAGCTGTTTTTT.